This TCR beta chain was captured in a study of T cells in Graves' hyperthyroidism and ophthalmopathy. Study results and limitations: Separating ophthalmopathy from stable hyperthyroidism was achieved by a 13 V-J model.

The CDR3 is 17 residues long. V was pared by 0 bases and J by 1 base, with 12 bases between. Germline-derived CDR1 and CDR2 are MGHRA and YSYEKL. Uncontrolled infection, other autoimmune disease, pregnancy or lactation led to exclusion. The diagnoses drew upon clinical symptoms, serum thyroxine and TRAb, thyroid ultrasound and orbital computed tomography. RNA transcripts provided the source from which TCR beta CDR3 regions were amplified. HTBI primers were the set used in a first-round RT-PCR of the TCR CDR3. A single record per CDR3 protein comes from TCRdb applying MiXCR to the multiplex PCR reads. Of about 400,000 distinct CDR3 sequences listed, roughly 13% were seen once; the top ten hold 9.2%. This clonotype was counted ten times or more. As yet, its antigen is unknown.

Sequences were obtained from blood. The TCR comes from a woman under 30 with Graves' hyperthyroidism. The chain is built from TRBV4-1 and TRBJ2-2; D call uncertain. The CDR3 DNA sequence: TGCGCCAGCAGCCAAGATGCGCCGAGCCTGAACACCGGGGAGCTGTTTTTT. Protein: CASSQDAPSLNTGELFF.